Sequencing of this TCR beta chain was carried out in a study of blood T cell repertoires in COVID-19. Study-wide context: Some COVID-19 samples were acute and others convalescent; all came from the United States, Italy and Spain. Nucleic acid was either cDNA or gDNA, and it came from T cells, B-cell-depleted T cells, or PBMCs.

TCRdb's copy holds only in-frame clones and misses some; the assay was immunoSEQ multiplex PCR. The sample yields 230,000 or so clones, roughly 84% seen once. From germline, CDR1 is MNHEY and CDR2 SVGAGI. This CDR3 contains 12 residues. J was trimmed by 3 bases and V by 8 bases; bases with no gene match: 3. Everyone who took part was roughly 18 to 89 years old, and they came from over 20 US areas. This TCR came from a man between 45 and 60 years old who had recovered from COVID-19. This chain links TRBV6-5 with TRBJ1-2, with TRBD1 identical over 7 bases. The source material was PBMCs or T cells enriched from blood (not recorded which). The CDR3 DNA reads TGTGCCAGCCGGGACAGATACTATGGCTACACCTTC. It is translated as CASRDRYYGYTF.